This T cell receptor (beta chain) was recorded in a study of blood T cell repertoires in COVID-19. In the study overall: In each case, the material was cDNA or gDNA derived from T cells, B-cell-depleted T cells, or PBMCs.

V was pared by 2 bases and J by 6 bases, with 14 bases between. The CDR3 runs to 14 residues. CDR1 and CDR2 from the germline V gene are MNHEY and SVGAGI. In the authors' workflow: Cell counts per sample came from amplifying reference gene primers. Assay used: immunoSEQ multiplex PCR; TCRdb lists only in-frame clones, some missing. Clonal size and the V and J genes are those of that table, whereas D and trimming came from the DNA. This table holds 400,000 to 500,000 clones, more than 80% found once. What was sequenced was peripheral blood. The sequence came from a woman in her twenties or thirties with active or convalescent COVID-19. The gene calls are TRBV6-5 and TRBJ2-7, with no clear D. CDR3: CASSYKRLTGEQYF. In DNA, the CDR3 is TGTGCCAGCAGTTACAAAAGGCTAACGGGCGAGCAGTACTTC.